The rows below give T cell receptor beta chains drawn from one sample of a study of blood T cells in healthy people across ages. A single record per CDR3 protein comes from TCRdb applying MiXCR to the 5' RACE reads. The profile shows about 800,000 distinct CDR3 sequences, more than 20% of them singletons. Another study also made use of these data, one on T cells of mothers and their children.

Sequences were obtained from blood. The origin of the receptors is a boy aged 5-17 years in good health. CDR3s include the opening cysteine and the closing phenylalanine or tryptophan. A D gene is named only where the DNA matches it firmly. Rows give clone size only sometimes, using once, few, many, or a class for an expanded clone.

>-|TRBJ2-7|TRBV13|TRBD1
CASSDGGTGNIEQYF
TGTGCCAGCAGCGACGGTGGGACAGGGAATATCGAGCAGTACTTC
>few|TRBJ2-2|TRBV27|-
CASSWDGPNTGELFF
TGTGCCAGCAGTTGGGACGGACCGAACACCGGGGAGCTGTTTTTT
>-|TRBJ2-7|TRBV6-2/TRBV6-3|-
CASSYGAGYNEQYF
TGTGCCAGCAGTTACGGGGCAGGGTACAACGAGCAGTACTTC
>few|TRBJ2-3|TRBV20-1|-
CSAPHRTGDTQYF
TGCAGTGCTCCTCACAGGACCGGAGATACGCAGTATTTT
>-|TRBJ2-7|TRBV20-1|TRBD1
CSATNRGRGSREQYF
TGCAGTGCAACAAACAGGGGGCGCGGGTCAAGAGAGCAGTACTTC
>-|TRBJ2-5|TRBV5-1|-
CASSLDGTRILGQETQYF
TGCGCCAGCAGCTTGGATGGGACTCGAATTTTAGGGCAAGAGACCCAGTACTTC
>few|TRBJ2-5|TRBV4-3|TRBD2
CASSQEVFGTSVQETQYF
TGCGCCAGCAGCCAGGAGGTTTTTGGTACTAGCGTCCAAGAGACCCAGTACTTC
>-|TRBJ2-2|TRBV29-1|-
CSVPRAGNTGELFF
TGCAGCGTCCCTCGGGCAGGGAACACCGGGGAGCTGTTTTTT
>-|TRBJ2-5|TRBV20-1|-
CSARDMRETEETQYF
TGCAGTGCTAGAGATATGAGAGAGACGGAAGAGACCCAGTACTTC
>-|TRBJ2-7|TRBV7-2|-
CASSLVAETYEQYF
TGTGCCAGCAGCTTAGTCGCAGAGACCTACGAGCAGTACTTC
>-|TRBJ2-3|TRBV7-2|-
CASSPFPMGAGNTQYF
TGTGCCAGCAGCCCATTTCCGATGGGGGCGGGTAATACGCAGTATTTT
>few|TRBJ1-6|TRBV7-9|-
CASSFQGTSYNSPLHF
TGTGCCAGCAGCTTTCAGGGGACGTCCTATAATTCACCCCTCCACTTT
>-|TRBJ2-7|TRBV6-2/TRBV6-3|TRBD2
CASSYPAGVFNEQYF
TGTGCCAGCAGTTACCCAGCGGGAGTCTTCAACGAGCAGTACTTC
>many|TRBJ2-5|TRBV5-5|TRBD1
CASSLEGQGETQYF
TGTGCCAGCAGCTTGGAGGGACAGGGGGAGACCCAGTACTTC
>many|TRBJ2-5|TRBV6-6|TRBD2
CASSYPTSGKETQYF
TGTGCCAGCAGTTACCCGACTAGCGGGAAAGAGACCCAGTACTTC
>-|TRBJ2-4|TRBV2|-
CASSEDRAKNIQYF
TGTGCCAGCAGTGAAGACCGAGCCAAAAACATTCAGTACTTC
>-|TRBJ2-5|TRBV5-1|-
CASSYTVLQETQYF
TGCGCCAGCAGCTACACAGTATTACAAGAGACCCAGTACTTC
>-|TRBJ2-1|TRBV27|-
CASSTSGVRLSYNEQFF
TGTGCCAGCAGTACATCGGGAGTACGGCTATCCTACAATGAGCAGTTCTTC
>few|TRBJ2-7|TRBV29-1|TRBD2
CSVMGLAEYEQYF
TGCAGCGTTATGGGACTAGCGGAATACGAGCAGTACTTC
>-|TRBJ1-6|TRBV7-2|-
CASGPQGSSPNSPLHF
TGTGCCAGCGGCCCACAGGGATCATCCCCCAATTCACCCCTCCACTTT
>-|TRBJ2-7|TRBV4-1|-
CASSQGTNPPSYEQYF
TGCGCCAGCAGCCAAGGGACAAATCCTCCTAGCTACGAGCAGTACTTC
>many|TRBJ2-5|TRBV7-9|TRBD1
CASSPGQLQETQYF
TGTGCCAGCAGCCCGGGACAGTTGCAAGAGACCCAGTACTTC
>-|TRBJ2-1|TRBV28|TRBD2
CASSSWGGDYNEQFF
TGTGCCAGCAGTTCCTGGGGGGGGGACTACAATGAGCAGTTCTTC
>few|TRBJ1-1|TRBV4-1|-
CASSQDRGGEAFF
TGCGCCAGCAGCCAAGACAGGGGTGGTGAAGCTTTCTTT
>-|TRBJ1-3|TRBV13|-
CASSFGLSGNTIYF
TGTGCCAGCAGCTTCGGACTGTCTGGAAACACCATATATTTT
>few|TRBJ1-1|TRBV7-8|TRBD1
CASSAGQGHTEAFF
TGTGCCAGCAGCGCGGGACAGGGGCACACTGAAGCTTTCTTT
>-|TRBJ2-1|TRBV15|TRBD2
CATSSIAGELGNEQFF
TGTGCCACCAGCAGCATAGCGGGGGAGTTGGGCAATGAGCAGTTCTTC
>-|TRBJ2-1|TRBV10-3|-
CAISEFPPQGNEQFF
TGTGCCATCAGTGAGTTCCCTCCACAGGGAAATGAGCAGTTCTTC
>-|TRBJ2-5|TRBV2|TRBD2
CASAREAGVETQYF
TGTGCCAGCGCGAGGGAAGCGGGGGTTGAGACCCAGTACTTC
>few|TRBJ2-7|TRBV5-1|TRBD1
CASSDRQGAAYEQYF
TGCGCCAGCAGCGATCGACAGGGGGCCGCCTACGAGCAGTACTTC
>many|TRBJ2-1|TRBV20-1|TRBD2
CSAYGTSGGAASEQFF
TGCAGTGCCTACGGGACTAGCGGGGGCGCCGCTAGTGAGCAGTTCTTC
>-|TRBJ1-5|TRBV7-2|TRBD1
CASSLDPGGQPQHF
TGTGCCAGCAGCTTAGACCCAGGGGGTCAGCCCCAGCATTTT
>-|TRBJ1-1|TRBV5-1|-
CASSLSHQYTEAFF
TGCGCCAGCAGCTTATCCCATCAGTACACTGAAGCTTTCTTT
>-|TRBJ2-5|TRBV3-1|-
CASSAFFGAETQYF
TGTGCCAGCAGCGCATTTTTCGGGGCGGAGACCCAGTACTTC
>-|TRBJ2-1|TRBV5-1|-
CASSPGLGGDEQFF
TGCGCCAGCAGCCCGGGACTGGGGGGCGATGAGCAGTTCTTC
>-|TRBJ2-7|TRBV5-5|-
CASHAGGDSYEQYF
TGTGCCAGCCACGCGGGCGGGGATTCCTACGAGCAGTACTTC
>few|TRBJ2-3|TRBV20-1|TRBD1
CSARATGRVETQYF
TGCAGTGCTAGGGCGACAGGGCGGGTAGAGACCCAGTACTTT
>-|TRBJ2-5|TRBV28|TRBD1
CASRHFPKLTGGISETQYF
TGTGCCAGCAGGCATTTTCCCAAGCTGACAGGGGGAATCTCAGAGACCCAGTACTTC
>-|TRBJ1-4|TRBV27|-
CASRPRLGEKLFF
TGTGCCAGCAGACCGCGGCTGGGGGAAAAACTGTTTTTT
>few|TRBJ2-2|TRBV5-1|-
CASSLGGDGTGELFF
TGCGCCAGCAGCTTGGGCGGGGACGGCACCGGGGAGCTGTTTTTT
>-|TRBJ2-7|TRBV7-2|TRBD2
CASSLGLAGHYEQYF
TGTGCCAGCAGCTTAGGCCTAGCGGGACACTACGAGCAGTACTTC
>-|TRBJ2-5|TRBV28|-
CASSLTRSGAPQETQYF
TGTGCCAGCAGTTTAACCCGCAGCGGTGCCCCTCAAGAGACCCAGTACTTC
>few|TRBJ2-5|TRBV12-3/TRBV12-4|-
CASSPRGVWTQYF
TGTGCCAGCAGTCCCCGTGGGGTGTGGACCCAGTACTTC
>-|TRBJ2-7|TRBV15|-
CATSSGTAFYEQYF
TGTGCCACCTCCAGCGGGACAGCCTTCTACGAGCAGTACTTC
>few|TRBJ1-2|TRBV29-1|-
CSSRSPDGYTF
TGCAGCTCTCGCTCCCCAGATGGCTACACCTTC